The present T cell receptor beta chain was sequenced within a study of radiotherapy plus CTLA-4 blockade in lung cancer. Points on this clone: Its antigen remains unknown.

Focal radiation was given together with CTLA-4 blockade (ipilimumab) to patients with chemo-refractory metastatic non-small-cell lung cancer. Study observations and caveats: TCR clones of tumor origin grew in blood after radiotherapy plus ipilimumab. Early blood T cell clone dynamics, with interferon-beta, were reported to best predict response.

Libraries were prepared by immunoSEQ multiplex PCR; TCRdb keeps only in-frame clonotypes and omits some of them. Here the sample spans 80,000 to 100,000 clones, under 85% being singletons. This TCR derives from a human donor with non-small cell lung cancer who had a partial response to radiotherapy plus ipilimumab. Some clones in this sample may be carry-over from other donors' samples. The sample was peripheral blood, taken from a patient treated with radiotherapy plus ipilimumab.

CDR3 in amino acids: CASSFTGNYGYTF. The DNA of the CDR3 is TGTGCCAGCAGCTTCACAGGGAACTATGGCTACACCTTC. V is TRBV7-8 and J is TRBJ1-2; D is perhaps TRBD1 (6 bases). V dropped 3 bases and J dropped 2 bases, with 7 bases sitting between them. This CDR3 comprises 13 residues. Germline V lookup: CDR1 SGHVS, CDR2 FQNEAQ.